This T cell receptor beta chain was found in a study of cytomegalovirus exposure and HLA in healthy donors. This CDR3 has 16 residues. Germline CDR1 and CDR2: LGHNA and YNFKEQ. V shed 4 bases and J 5 bases; nucleotides not matched to a gene: 10. PCR employed 60 Vbeta and 13 Jbeta primers. Clones were read by immunoSEQ multiplex PCR, and TCRdb kept only the in-frame ones, dropping some. The sample contains under 100,000 clones, 76% of which appear only once. In regard to this clone: Its antigen is not known.

Study-level points and caveats: In an earlier analysis, most TCR beta V segments were productive about 87% or about 30% of the time.

Material for sequencing was PBMCs. This clonotype originated in a man in his forties in good health and CMV-seronegative. The chain combines TRBV4-2 with TRBJ2-2, with 7 bases aligning to TRBD1. CDR3 nucleotides: TGTGCCAGCAGCCCCACGCCGGGACAGACGACCGGGGAGCTGTTTTTT. Translated, it gives CASSPTPGQTTGELFF.